The source of this T cell receptor beta chain is a study of cytomegalovirus exposure and HLA in healthy donors. Whole-study results and caveats: In presence/absence analyses, roughly uniform sequencing depth across donors was assumed. The majority of CMV-associated TCR beta chains were reported as apparently HLA-restricted in a later analysis. It was reported in a later analysis that an Asian-associated ancestry cluster showed fewer N-insertions than the approximately 700-donor mean.

The trim removed 5 bases at V and 2 bases at J, leaving 12 bases unmatched. CDR3 length: 17 amino acids. Germline CDR1 and CDR2: SGHTA and FQGNSA. The PCR was carried out with 60 Vbeta primers and 13 Jbeta primers. The repertoire was sequenced with immunoSEQ multiplex PCR; TCRdb's copy has only in-frame clones and lacks some. The table lists over 150,000 clones, 80% of them singletons. As regards this clone: Its target is unknown.

This sequence was found in a man aged 30 to 39 in good health and CMV-seropositive. Sequenced sample: PBMCs. This rearrangement joins TRBV7-2 to TRBJ1-3, with 7 bases aligning to TRBD1. CDR3 in amino acids: CASSPRQRQGAGNTIYF. CDR3 nucleotides: TGTGCCAGCAGCCCACGACAAAGACAGGGTGCTGGAAACACCATATATTTT.